Each of the 14 T cell receptor beta chains below was sequenced from the same sample in a study of HIV-infected patients and healthy controls. cDNA was made from approximately 0.55 ug RNA using alpha and beta constant primers. Separate chain-specific third strand synthesis with multiplexing indices produced the alpha and beta libraries. In TCRdb, the 5' RACE reads were re-called with MiXCR into one record per CDR3 protein. The table shows 11,000 or so distinct CDR3 sequences, with under 6.5% occurring only once. All unsorted peripheral T cells were captured because whole blood was used without fractionation. The sample was blood. These TCRs come from an adult in good health.

This clonotype is labeled medium-sized. The DNA for the CDR3 is TGTGCCAGCAGCCAGATTTTAGCGGGGGAGCTTTACTACAATGAGCAGTTCTTC. The encoded protein is CASSQILAGELYYNEQFF. The chain employs TRBV3-1 and TRBJ2-1; 9 nucleotides align to TRBD2. This CDR3 is 18 amino acids long. The J segment lost 3 bases and the V segment lost 3 bases, leaving 12 bases of the junction unmatched. The V gene's germline CDR1 is LGHDT and CDR2 YNNKEL (reference sequence).

This clonotype is medium-sized by share. V and J are TRBV6-8 and TRBJ1-1; 8 bases line up with TRBD1. Germline assignment: CDR1 MNHGY and CDR2 SAAAGT. With 6 bases clipped from V and 4 bases from J, the junction kept 4 bases outside the gene matches. The CDR3 runs 13 residues. The CDR3 DNA follows: TGTGCCAGCAGACCCGGACAGGGCACTGAAGCTTTCTTT. It codes for CASRPGQGTEAFF.

This clonotype was picked up many times. The chain is built from TRBV5-1 and TRBJ2-3, with 8 bases matching TRBD2. Germline values: CDR1 SGHRS, CDR2 YFSETQ. The CDR3 runs 16 residues. Trimming cost V 0 bases and J 1 base; bases outside gene matches: 4. CDR3 residues: CASSLGTSKRTDTQYF. The CDR3, as DNA: TGCGCCAGCAGCTTGGGGACTAGCAAACGCACAGATACGCAGTATTTT.

The table lists this clonotype with many counts. V is TRBV7-2 and J is TRBJ2-2; D is uncertain. Trimming removed 5 bases from V and 1 base from J, with 5 bases in between. CDR3 size: 13 residues. Germline loops: CDR1 SGHTA, CDR2 FQGNSA. The DNA for the CDR3 is TGTGCCAGCAGCCCCATGAACACCGGGGAGCTGTTTTTT. Translation: CASSPMNTGELFF.

Many counts were recorded for this clonotype. The chain recombines TRBV4-2 with TRBJ2-2, with 14 bases fitting TRBD2. V lost 1 base, J lost 6 bases, and 7 bases stayed unmatched. The CDR3 length is 18 residues. Per the germline V gene, CDR1 is LGHNA and CDR2 is YNFKEQ. CDR3 sequence (DNA): TGTGCCAGCAGCCAAGTCCGACTAGCGGGGGGGCTCCCCGGGGAGCTGTTTTTT. It yields the protein CASSQVRLAGGLPGELFF.

This clonotype came up many times. The CDR3, as DNA: TGTGCCAGCAGCCCAGGGGACAGCACAGATACGCAGTATTTT. Its protein is CASSPGDSTDTQYF. The chain joins TRBV4-2 to TRBJ2-3; perhaps TRBD1 as D (6 bases). CDR3 length: 14 residues. Per the germline V gene, CDR1 is LGHNA and CDR2 is YNFKEQ. With 4 bases removed from V and 0 bases from J, the gap between germline ends came to 8 bases.

This clonotype has ten or more counts. The chain combines TRBV6-5 with TRBJ1-5; TRBD1 agrees at 7 bases. V dropped 6 bases and J dropped 2; count of bases not matched to a gene: 7. The CDR3 totals 15 residues. Germline CDR1 is MNHEY and CDR2 is SVGAGI. CDR3 loop: CASSVSTGGNQPQHF. Written as DNA, the CDR3 is TGTGCCAGCAGCGTCAGCACAGGGGGCAATCAGCCCCAGCATTTT.

By sample share, this clonotype is medium-sized. CDR3 sequence (DNA): TGCGCCAGCACTAGCGGGGGGGAGGCAGATACGCAGTATTTT. This sequence encodes CASTSGGEADTQYF. The chain has TRBV10-1 and TRBJ2-3; 12 positions agree with TRBD2. V lost 7 bases and J lost 4; bases outside the gene matches: 3. The CDR3 loop spans 14 amino acids. Germline V gives CDR1 WNHNN, CDR2 SYGVQD (reference sequence).

This clonotype was counted many times. This chain links TRBV5-6 with TRBJ1-3; perhaps TRBD1 as D (5 bases). The CDR3 totals 14 residues. V lost 1 base to trimming and J lost 0 bases, with 5 bases between them. The V gene's germline CDR1 is SGHDT and CDR2 YYEEEE. The CDR3 DNA sequence: TGTGCCAGCAGCTTGAGGGGCTCTGGAAACACCATATATTTT. It yields the protein CASSLRGSGNTIYF.

This clonotype is classed as medium-sized. The V gene is TRBV18, the J gene TRBJ2-3, with D unclear. The CDR3 consists of 15 residues. V lost 6 bases and J 2 bases, leaving 15 bases between the germline ends. Germline V CDR1 and CDR2: KGHSH, LQKENI. The CDR3 reads CASSPVGSLTDTQYF. CDR3 bases: TGTGCCAGCTCCCCGGTCGGTTCCCTCACAGATACGCAGTATTTT. The full variable domain, its missing parts supplied by reference TRBV18 and TRBJ2-3, is NAGVMQNPRHLVRRRGQEARLRCSPMKGHSHVYWYRQLPEEGLKFMVYLQKENIIDESGMPKERFSAEFPKEGPSILRIQQVVRGDSAAYFCASSPVGSLTDTQYFGPGTRLTVL.

This clonotype was seen many times. V and J are TRBV19 and TRBJ2-1; 10 bases match TRBD2. With V trimmed by 3 bases and J by 7 bases, 12 bases remained unmatched. This CDR3 has 17 amino acids. The germline gives CDR1 LNHDA, CDR2 SQIVND (reference sequence). In DNA form, the CDR3 reads TGTGCCAGTAGTATTACCCCTAGCGGGGGAGTGAGAAATGAGCAGTTCTTC. It specifies CASSITPSGGVRNEQFF. Based on the CDR3 plus reference TRBV19 and TRBJ2-1, the full variable domain is DGGITQSPKYLFRKEGQNVTLSCEQNLNHDAMYWYRQDPGQGLRLIYYSQIVNDFQKGDIAEGYSVSREKKESFPLTVTSAQKNPTAFYLCASSITPSGGVRNEQFFGPGTRLTVL.

This clonotype was observed many times. The chain uses TRBV6-1 and TRBJ1-2, with unresolved D. The V gene lost 2 bases and the J gene lost 6 bases, with 19 bases spanning the gap. The CDR3 consists of 16 residues. The V gene's germline CDR1 is MNHNS and CDR2 SASEGT. Written as DNA, the CDR3 is TGTGCCAGCAGTGAAACTTCCGCCTTTAGAAGGGATGGCTACACCTTC. Its translation: CASSETSAFRRDGYTF.

This sequence joins TRBV5-6 and TRBJ2-7; unclear D gene. The CDR3 has 12 residues. V lost 1 base and J lost 2, with 4 bases in between. Germline loops: CDR1 SGHDT, CDR2 YYEEEE. CDR3 residues: CASSLLAYEQYF. The CDR3, as DNA: TGTGCCAGCAGCTTGTTGGCCTACGAGCAGTACTTC.

In its sample, this clonotype is medium-sized (0.01 to 0.1%). The chain employs TRBV6-1 and TRBJ1-5, with 9 bases identical to TRBD1. CDR1 is MNHNS and CDR2 is SASEGT in the germline V gene. Unmatched junction bases numbered 12, after V lost 10 bases and J lost 8 bases. The CDR3 runs to 14 residues. The DNA for the CDR3 is TGTGCCACCTCACCGGGACAGGGATATGAGCCCCAGCATTTT. Translating gives CATSPGQGYEPQHF.